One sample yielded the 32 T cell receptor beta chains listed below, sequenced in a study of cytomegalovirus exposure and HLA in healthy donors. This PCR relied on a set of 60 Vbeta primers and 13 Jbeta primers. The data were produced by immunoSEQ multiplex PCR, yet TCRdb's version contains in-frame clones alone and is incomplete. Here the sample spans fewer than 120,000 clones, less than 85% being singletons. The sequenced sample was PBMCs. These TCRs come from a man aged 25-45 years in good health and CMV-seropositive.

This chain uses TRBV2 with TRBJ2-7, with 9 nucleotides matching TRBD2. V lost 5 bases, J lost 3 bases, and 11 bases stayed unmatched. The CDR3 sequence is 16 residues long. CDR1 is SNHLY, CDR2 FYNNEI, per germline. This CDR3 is CASSPPEQLAGYEQYF. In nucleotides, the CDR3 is TGTGCCAGCAGTCCCCCAGAGCAACTAGCGGGCTACGAGCAGTACTTC.

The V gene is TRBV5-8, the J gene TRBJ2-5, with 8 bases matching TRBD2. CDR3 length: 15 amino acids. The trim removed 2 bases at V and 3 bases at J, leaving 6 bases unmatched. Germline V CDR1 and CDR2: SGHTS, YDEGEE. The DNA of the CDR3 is TGTGCCAGCAGCTTTGGGACTAGGAGGGAAGAGACCCAGTACTTC. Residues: CASSFGTRREETQYF.

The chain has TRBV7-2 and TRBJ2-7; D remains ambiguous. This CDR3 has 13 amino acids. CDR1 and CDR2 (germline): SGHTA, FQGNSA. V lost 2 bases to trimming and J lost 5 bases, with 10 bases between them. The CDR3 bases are TGTGCCAGCAGCTTAAGCAGAGAGGACGAGCAGTACTTC. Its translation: CASSLSREDEQYF.

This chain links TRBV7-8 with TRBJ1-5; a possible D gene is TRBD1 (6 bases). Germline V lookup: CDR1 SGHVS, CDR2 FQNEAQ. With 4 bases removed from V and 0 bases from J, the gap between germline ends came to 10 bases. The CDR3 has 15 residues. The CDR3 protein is CASSSQGDSNQPQHF. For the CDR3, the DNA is TGTGCCAGCAGCTCACAGGGAGATAGCAATCAGCCCCAGCATTTT.

This CDR3 is CASGCHGGARETQYF. The CDR3 DNA reads TGTGCTAGTGGTTGTCACGGGGGGGCTCGGGAGACCCAGTACTTC. The chain carries TRBV12-5 and TRBJ2-5, with 8 bases fitting TRBD2. Germline trimming cut 4 bases from V and 5 bases from J; bases unmatched to any gene: 9. The V gene's germline CDR1 is LGHNT and CDR2 FRNRAP. This CDR3 region has 15 residues. The whole variable domain, filled in from reference TRBV12-5 and TRBJ2-5, reads DARVTQTPRHKVTEMGQEVTMRCQPILGHNTVFWYRQTMMQGLELLAYFRNRAPLDDSGMPKDRFSAEMPDATLATLKIQPSEPRDSAVYFCASGCHGGARETQYFGPGTRLLVL.

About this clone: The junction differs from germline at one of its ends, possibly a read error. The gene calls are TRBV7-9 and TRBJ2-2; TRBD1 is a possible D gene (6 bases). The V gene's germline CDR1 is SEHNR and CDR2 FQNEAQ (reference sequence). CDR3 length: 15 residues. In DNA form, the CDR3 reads TGTTCCAGCAGCCCGGCCTTCAGGGGAACCGGGGAGCTGTTTTTT. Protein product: CSSSPAFRGTGELFF. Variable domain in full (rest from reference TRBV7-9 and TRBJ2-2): DTGVSQNPRHKITKRGQNVTFRCDPISEHNRLYWYRQTLGQGPEFLTYFQNEAQLEKSRLLSDRFSAERPKGSFSTLEIQRTEQGDSAMYLCSSSPAFRGTGELFFGEGSRLTVL.

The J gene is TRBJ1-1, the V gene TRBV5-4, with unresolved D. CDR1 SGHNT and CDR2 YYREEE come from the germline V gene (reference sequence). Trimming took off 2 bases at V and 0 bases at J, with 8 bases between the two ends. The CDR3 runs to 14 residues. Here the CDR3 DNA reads TGTGCCAGCAGCTTAAGCCGTATGAACACTGAAGCTTTCTTT. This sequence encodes CASSLSRMNTEAFF.

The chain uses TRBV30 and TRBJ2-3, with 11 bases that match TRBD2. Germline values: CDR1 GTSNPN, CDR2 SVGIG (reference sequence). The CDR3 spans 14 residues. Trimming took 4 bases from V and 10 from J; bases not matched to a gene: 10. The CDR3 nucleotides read TGTGCCTGGACCGTGGTAACTAGCGGGGGTGCGCAGTATTTT. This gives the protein CAWTVVTSGGAQYF.

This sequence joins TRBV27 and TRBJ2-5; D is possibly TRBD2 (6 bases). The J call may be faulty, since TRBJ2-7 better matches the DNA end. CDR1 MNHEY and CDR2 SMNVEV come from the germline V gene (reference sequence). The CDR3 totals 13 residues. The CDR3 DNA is TGTGCCAGCAGTGGGGAGGTTGGCTACGAGCAGTACTTC. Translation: CASSGEVGYEQYF.

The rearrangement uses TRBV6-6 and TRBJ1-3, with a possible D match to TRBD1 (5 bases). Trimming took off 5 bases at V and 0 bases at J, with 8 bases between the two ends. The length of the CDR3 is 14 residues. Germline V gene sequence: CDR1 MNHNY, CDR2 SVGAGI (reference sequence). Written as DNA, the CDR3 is TGTGCCAGCAGTGGGGCCCCCTCTGGAAACACCATATATTTT. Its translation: CASSGAPSGNTIYF.

In DNA, the CDR3 is TGTGCCAGCGGCCGCGGGGGAGTCATCTATGGCTACACCTTC. Its translation: CASGRGGVIYGYTF. The J gene is TRBJ1-2, the V gene TRBV27, with a weak D call TRBD1 (5 bases). Germline V gene sequence: CDR1 MNHEY, CDR2 SMNVEV (reference sequence). The CDR3 has 14 amino acids. V was clipped by 8 bases and J by 4 bases, with 17 bases between them.

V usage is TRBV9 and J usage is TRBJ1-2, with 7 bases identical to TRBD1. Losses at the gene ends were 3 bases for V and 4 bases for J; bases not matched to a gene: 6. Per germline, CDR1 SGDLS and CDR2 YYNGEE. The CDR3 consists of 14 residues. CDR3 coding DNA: TGTGCCAGCAGCGGGACAGGCCGCGCCTATGGCTACACCTTC. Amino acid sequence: CASSGTGRAYGYTF.

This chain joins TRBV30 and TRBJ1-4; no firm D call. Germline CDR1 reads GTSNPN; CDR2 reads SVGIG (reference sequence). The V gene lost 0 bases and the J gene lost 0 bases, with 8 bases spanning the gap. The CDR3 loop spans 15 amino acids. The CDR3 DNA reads TGTGCCTGGAGTGTCGACACAACAACTAATGAAAAACTGTTTTTT. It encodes CAWSVDTTTNEKLFF.

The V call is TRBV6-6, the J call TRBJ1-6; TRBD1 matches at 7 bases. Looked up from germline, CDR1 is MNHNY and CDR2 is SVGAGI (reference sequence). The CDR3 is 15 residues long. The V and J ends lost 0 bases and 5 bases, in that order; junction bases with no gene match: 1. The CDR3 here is CASSYSTGHNSPLHF. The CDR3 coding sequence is TGTGCCAGCAGTTACTCGACAGGGCATAATTCACCCCTCCACTTT.

The CDR3 reads CSAEGAGEQFF. The CDR3 region has the DNA TGCAGTGCTGAGGGGGCCGGAGAGCAGTTCTTC. V usage is TRBV20-1 and J usage is TRBJ2-1; 7 bases fit TRBD1. The CDR3 sequence is 11 residues long. Germline CDR1 DFQATT, CDR2 SNEGSKA (reference sequence). Trimming removed 5 bases from V and 10 bases from J; junction bases left unmatched: 5.

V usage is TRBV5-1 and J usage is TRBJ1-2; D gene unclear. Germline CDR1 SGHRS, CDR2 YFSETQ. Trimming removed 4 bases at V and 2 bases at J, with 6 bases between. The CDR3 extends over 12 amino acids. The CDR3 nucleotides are TGCGCCAGCAGCGAGACAAACTATGGCTACACCTTC. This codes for CASSETNYGYTF.

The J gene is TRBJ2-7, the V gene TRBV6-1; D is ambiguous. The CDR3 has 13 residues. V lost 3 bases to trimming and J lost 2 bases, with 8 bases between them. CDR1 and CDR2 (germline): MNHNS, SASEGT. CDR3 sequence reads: CASSEHSPYEQYF. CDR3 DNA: TGTGCCAGCAGTGAGCACTCCCCCTACGAGCAGTACTTC.

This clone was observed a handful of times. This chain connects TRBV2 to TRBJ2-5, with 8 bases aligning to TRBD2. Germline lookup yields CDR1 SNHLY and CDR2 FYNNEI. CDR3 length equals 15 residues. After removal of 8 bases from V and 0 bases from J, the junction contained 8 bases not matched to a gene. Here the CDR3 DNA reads TGTGCCAGCGCGGTCCAGCGGGGGAACCAAGAGACCCAGTACTTC. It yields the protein CASAVQRGNQETQYF.

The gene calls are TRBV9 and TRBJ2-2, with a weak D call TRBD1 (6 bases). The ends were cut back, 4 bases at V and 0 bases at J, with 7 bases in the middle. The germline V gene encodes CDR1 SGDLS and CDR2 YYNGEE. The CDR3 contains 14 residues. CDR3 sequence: CASSTGTNTGELFF. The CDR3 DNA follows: TGTGCCAGCAGCACAGGGACGAACACCGGGGAGCTGTTTTTT.

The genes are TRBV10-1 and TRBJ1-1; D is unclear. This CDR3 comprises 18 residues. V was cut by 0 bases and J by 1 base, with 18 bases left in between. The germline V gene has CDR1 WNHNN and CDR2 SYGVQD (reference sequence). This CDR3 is CASSESPGLLAGNTEAFF. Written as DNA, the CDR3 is TGCGCCAGCAGTGAGTCCCCCGGGCTCCTGGCGGGGAACACTGAAGCTTTCTTT.

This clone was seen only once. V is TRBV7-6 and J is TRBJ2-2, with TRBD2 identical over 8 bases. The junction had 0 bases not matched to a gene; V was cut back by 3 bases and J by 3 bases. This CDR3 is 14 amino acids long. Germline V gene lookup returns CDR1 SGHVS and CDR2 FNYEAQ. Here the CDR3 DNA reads TGTGCCAGCAGCTTCGGGGGGGACACCGGGGAGCTGTTTTTT. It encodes CASSFGGDTGELFF.

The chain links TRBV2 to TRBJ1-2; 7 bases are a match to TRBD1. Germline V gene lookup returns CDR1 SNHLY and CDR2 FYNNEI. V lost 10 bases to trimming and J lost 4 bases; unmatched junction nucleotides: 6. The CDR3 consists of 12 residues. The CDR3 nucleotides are TGTGCCACCAGGACAGGTGGCTATGGCTACACCTTC. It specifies CATRTGGYGYTF.

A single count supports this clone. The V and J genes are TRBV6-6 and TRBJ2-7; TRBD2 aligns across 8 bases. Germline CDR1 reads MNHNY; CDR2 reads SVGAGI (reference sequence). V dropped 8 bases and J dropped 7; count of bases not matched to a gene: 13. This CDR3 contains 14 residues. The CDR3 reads CASARAGGSREQYF. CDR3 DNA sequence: TGTGCCAGCGCTCGGGCGGGGGGAAGTAGAGAGCAGTACTTC.

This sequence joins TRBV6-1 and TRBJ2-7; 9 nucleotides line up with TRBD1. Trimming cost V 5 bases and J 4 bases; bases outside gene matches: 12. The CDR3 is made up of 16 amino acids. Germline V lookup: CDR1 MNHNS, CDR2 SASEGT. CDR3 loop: CASSQGLDRGIYEQYF. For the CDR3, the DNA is TGTGCCAGCAGTCAAGGGCTAGACAGGGGGATTTACGAGCAGTACTTC.

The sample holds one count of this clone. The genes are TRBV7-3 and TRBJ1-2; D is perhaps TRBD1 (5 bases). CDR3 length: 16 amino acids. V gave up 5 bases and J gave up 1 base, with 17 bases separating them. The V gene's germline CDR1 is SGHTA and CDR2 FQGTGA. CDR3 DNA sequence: TGTGCCAGCAGCCGTTCCCCCGCAGGGAATAACTATGGCTACACCTTC. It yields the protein CASSRSPAGNNYGYTF.

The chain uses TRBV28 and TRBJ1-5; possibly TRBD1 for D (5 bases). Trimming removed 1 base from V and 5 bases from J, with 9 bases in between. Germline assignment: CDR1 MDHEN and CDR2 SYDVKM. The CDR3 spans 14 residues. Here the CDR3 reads CASSLSREDQPQHF. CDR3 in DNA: TGTGCCAGCAGTTTATCCAGGGAGGATCAGCCCCAGCATTTT.

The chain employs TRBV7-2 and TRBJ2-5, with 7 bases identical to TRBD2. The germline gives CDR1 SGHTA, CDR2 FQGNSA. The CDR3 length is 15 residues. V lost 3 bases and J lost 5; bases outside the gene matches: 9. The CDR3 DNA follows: TGTGCCAGCAGCTTTCAGCGGGGCACGGAGGAGACCCAGTACTTC. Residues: CASSFQRGTEETQYF.

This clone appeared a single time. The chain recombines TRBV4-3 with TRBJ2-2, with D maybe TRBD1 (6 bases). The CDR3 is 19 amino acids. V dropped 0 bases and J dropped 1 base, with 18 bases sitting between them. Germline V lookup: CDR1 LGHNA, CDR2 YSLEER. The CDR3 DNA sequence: TGCGCCAGCAGCCAAGAGCCCAATCCGGGACACCTGAACACCGGGGAGCTGTTTTTT. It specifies CASSQEPNPGHLNTGELFF.

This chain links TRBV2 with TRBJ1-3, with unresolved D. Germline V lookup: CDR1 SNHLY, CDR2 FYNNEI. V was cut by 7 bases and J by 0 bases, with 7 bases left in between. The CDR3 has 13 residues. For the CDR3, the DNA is TGTGCCAGCAAACTGCTCTCTGGAAACACCATATATTTT. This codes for CASKLLSGNTIYF. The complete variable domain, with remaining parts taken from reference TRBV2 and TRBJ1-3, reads EPEVTQTPSHQVTQMGQEVILRCVPISNHLYFYWYRQILGQKVEFLVSFYNNEISEKSEIFDDQFSVERPDGSNFTLKIRSTKLEDSAMYFCASKLLSGNTIYFGEGSWLTVV.

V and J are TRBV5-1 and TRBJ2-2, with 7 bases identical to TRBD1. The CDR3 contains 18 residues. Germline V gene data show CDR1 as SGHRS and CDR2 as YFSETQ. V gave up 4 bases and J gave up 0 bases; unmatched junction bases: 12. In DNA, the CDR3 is TGCGCCAGCAGCGGACAGGAAGGGCTTTTAGCGAACACCGGGGAGCTGTTTTTT. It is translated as CASSGQEGLLANTGELFF.

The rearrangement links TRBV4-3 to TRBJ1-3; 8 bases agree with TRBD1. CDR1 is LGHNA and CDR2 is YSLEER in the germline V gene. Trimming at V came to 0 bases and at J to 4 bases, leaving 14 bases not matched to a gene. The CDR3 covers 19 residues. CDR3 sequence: CASSQDPYFPGGSGNTIYF. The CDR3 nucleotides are TGCGCCAGCAGCCAAGATCCTTATTTCCCAGGGGGCTCCGGAAACACCATATATTTT.

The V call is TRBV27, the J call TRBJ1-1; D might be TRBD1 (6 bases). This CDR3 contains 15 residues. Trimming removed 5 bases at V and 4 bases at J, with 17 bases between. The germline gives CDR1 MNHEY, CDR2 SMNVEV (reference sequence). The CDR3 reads CASSTPTGLGTEAFF. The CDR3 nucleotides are TGTGCCAGCAGTACCCCGACAGGATTGGGCACTGAAGCTTTCTTT.